Following are 10 T cell receptor beta chains from one sample sequenced in a study of OX40 agonist ivuxolimab in advanced cancers. Clones were sequenced by immunoSEQ multiplex PCR, and TCRdb holds only the in-frame ones, with some missing. The table lists about 10,000 clones, less than 80% of them singletons. The sample consisted of CD4+ or CD8+ T cells sorted from blood, taken in a trial of the OX40 agonist ivuxolimab. These receptors were obtained from an adult with an advanced solid tumor such as melanoma, head and neck, liver or kidney cancer.

The V call is TRBV18, the J call TRBJ1-1; TRBD1 matches 9 bases. This CDR3 comprises 17 residues. V was pared by 3 bases and J by 0 bases, with 8 bases of the junction left unmatched. From germline, CDR1 is KGHSH and CDR2 LQKENI. CDR3 loop: CASSPGQGPHLNTEAFF. The CDR3 DNA reads as TGTGCCAGCTCACCCGGACAGGGGCCGCACCTGAACACTGAAGCTTTCTTT. Looking up the rest from reference TRBV18 and TRBJ1-1 gives the full variable domain: NAGVMQNPRHLVRRRGQEARLRCSPMKGHSHVYWYRQLPEEGLKFMVYLQKENIIDESGMPKERFSAEFPKEGPSILRIQQVVRGDSAAYFCASSPGQGPHLNTEAFFGQGTRLTVV.

This chain uses TRBV29-1 with TRBJ2-3; D not resolved. Germline assignment: CDR1 SQVTM and CDR2 ANQGSEA. V was clipped by 4 bases and J by 4 bases, with 18 bases between them. The length of the CDR3 is 15 residues. The DNA of the CDR3 is TGCAGCGTTGTCCCGCTCTACCGGCTTTCAGATACGCAGTATTTT. This encodes CSVVPLYRLSDTQYF.

The V call is TRBV6-4, the J call TRBJ2-5; 8 bases map to TRBD2. V lost 5 bases and J lost 1; bases outside the gene matches: 6. CDR1 and CDR2 (germline): MRHNA, SNTAGT. The CDR3 length is 15 residues. CDR3 sequence reads: CASSYPSGGQETQYF. In DNA form, the CDR3 reads TGTGCCAGCAGTTATCCCAGCGGGGGCCAAGAGACCCAGTACTTC.

The V and J genes are TRBV9 and TRBJ2-1; perhaps TRBD2 as D (6 bases). This CDR3 region has 15 residues. V dropped 0 bases and J dropped 4 bases, with 11 bases sitting between them. Germline CDR1 reads SGDLS; CDR2 reads YYNGEE. DNA for the CDR3: TGTGCCAGCAGCGTAGGGTCGGGAGTATACAATGAGCAGTTCTTC. Translated: CASSVGSGVYNEQFF.

The rearrangement links TRBV7-9 to TRBJ2-5; a possible D gene is TRBD2 (6 bases). The CDR3 runs 12 residues. In germline, CDR1 is SEHNR, CDR2 FQNEAQ (reference sequence). The ends were cut back, 5 bases at V and 8 bases at J, with 12 bases in the middle. The CDR3 region is CASSAREPTQYF. CDR3 DNA: TGTGCCAGCAGCGCCCGGGAGCCAACCCAGTACTTC.

The V call is TRBV7-2, the J call TRBJ2-5; maybe TRBD1 (6 bases). Trimming took off 5 bases at V and 4 bases at J, with 11 bases between the two ends. Germline assignment: CDR1 SGHTA and CDR2 FQGNSA. This CDR3 has 13 amino acids. The CDR3 loop is CASSQQGRETQYF. CDR3 sequence (DNA): TGTGCCAGCAGCCAACAGGGCCGAGAGACCCAGTACTTC. Filled out from reference TRBV7-2 and TRBJ2-5, the complete variable domain reads GAGVSQSPSNKVTEKGKDVELRCDPISGHTALYWYRQSLGQGLEFLIYFQGNSAPDKSGLPSDRFSAERTGGSVSTLTIQRTQQEDSAVYLCASSQQGRETQYFGPGTRLLVL.

The J gene is TRBJ2-2, the V gene TRBV27; D not resolved. Germline assignment: CDR1 MNHEY and CDR2 SMNVEV (reference sequence). CDR3 length: 13 residues. The V end lost 6 bases, the J end lost 0 bases, and 5 bases lay between the germline ends. The CDR3 loop is CASRTTNTGELFF. As DNA, the CDR3 is TGTGCCAGCAGGACGACGAACACCGGGGAGCTGTTTTTT.

The chain is built from TRBV28 and TRBJ2-3; D may be TRBD2 (6 bases). Looked up from germline, CDR1 is MDHEN and CDR2 is SYDVKM. Trimming left V 2 bases short and J 10 bases short, with 13 bases between. This CDR3 is 13 amino acids long. CDR3: CASSLQREASQYF. The CDR3 nucleotides read TGTGCCAGCAGTTTACAGAGGGAGGCATCGCAGTATTTT.

This chain uses TRBV9 with TRBJ2-5, with 9 bases identical to TRBD1. Germline lookup yields CDR1 SGDLS and CDR2 YYNGEE. CDR3 length equals 16 residues. Losses at the gene ends were 4 bases for V and 0 bases for J; bases not matched to a gene: 7. CDR3 in DNA: TGTGCCAGCAGCATCAGGACAGGGGTGTACCAAGAGACCCAGTACTTC. It translates to CASSIRTGVYQETQYF.

This clone appeared a few times. The CDR3 DNA reads TGTGCCAGCAGGACTCCTACTAGCACTGGGGCCAACGTCCTGACTTTC. Translation: CASRTPTSTGANVLTF. This chain joins TRBV6-4 and TRBJ2-6, with D maybe TRBD2 (6 bases). Looked up from germline, CDR1 is MRHNA and CDR2 is SNTAGT. The V end lost 6 bases, the J end lost 2 bases, and 14 bases lay between the germline ends. The CDR3 runs 16 residues.